This T cell receptor beta chain was obtained from a study of blood T cell repertoires in COVID-19. Researchers sorted participants into cohorts using their self-reported clinical history. Within the 2 weeks before study entry, each person in the exposed group met a COVID-19 case. Germline loops: CDR1 SGHDT, CDR2 YYEEEE. The V end was cut by 3 bases, the J end by 9 bases, with 13 bases between. The length of the CDR3 is 13 residues. Repertoires were generated with immunoSEQ multiplex PCR, while TCRdb's copy carries only in-frame clones and drops some. The sample consists of some 200,000 clones, around 82% of them appearing once.

V is TRBV5-6 and J is TRBJ1-3; D remains unclear. What was sequenced was PBMCs or T cells enriched from blood (not recorded which). The source is a woman aged 45-65 years who had been exposed to COVID-19. Written as DNA, the CDR3 is TGTGCCAGCAGCTCCGACGGGGAAGGCACCATATATTTT. Its translation: CASSSDGEGTIYF.